These 30 T cell receptor beta chains came from one sample sequenced in a study of T cell repertoires in cytomegalovirus infection. MiXCR, run by TCRdb on the reads, gives a single entry per CDR3 protein. The profile covers under 850,000 distinct CDR3 sequences, with approximately 40% appearing a single time and around 2.8% taken by the ten largest. The sample was PBMCs. These TCRs come from a human donor in good health (CMV status not recorded). Some clones in this sample may be carry-over from other donors' samples.

This chain links TRBV12-3 or TRBV12-4 with TRBJ2-5; tentative D call: TRBD2 (6 bases). Between the trimmed V and J ends, which lost 7 bases and 5 bases, there was a span of 14 bases. The CDR3 loop spans 13 amino acids. The CDR3 reads CASTPGLLETQYF. CDR3 DNA sequence: TGTGCCAGCACTCCGGGACTCTTGGAGACCCAGTACTTC.

The chain carries TRBV19 and TRBJ1-1, with 10 bases lining up with TRBD1. The CDR3 extends over 14 amino acids. Germline trimming cut 4 bases from V and 4 bases from J; bases unmatched to any gene: 3. CDR1 is LNHDA and CDR2 is SQIVND in the germline V gene (reference sequence). The chain's CDR3 is CASSTGTGATEAFF. The CDR3, as DNA: TGTGCCAGTAGTACCGGGACAGGGGCCACTGAAGCTTTCTTT.

This chain connects TRBV27 to TRBJ2-1; D gene uncertain. V was cut by 6 bases and J by 3 bases, with 12 bases left in between. The CDR3 spans 14 residues. Germline lookup yields CDR1 MNHEY and CDR2 SMNVEV (reference sequence). The DNA of the CDR3 is TGTGCCAGCAGAGCCGCCCTAGTCTACAATGAGCAGTTCTTC. Its translation is CASRAALVYNEQFF.

CDR3 sequence: CASSLAPPRQGAFF. The CDR3, as DNA: TGTGCCAGCAGCTTAGCTCCCCCCCGACAGGGGGCTTTCTTT. The genes are TRBV7-9 and TRBJ1-1; 8 bases are shared with TRBD1. Germline assignment: CDR1 SEHNR and CDR2 FQNEAQ (reference sequence). CDR3 length: 14 amino acids. The junction had 8 bases not matched to a gene; V was cut back by 0 bases and J by 11 bases.

This clonotype was seen ten or more times. This chain connects TRBV10-1 to TRBJ1-2, with TRBD1 identical over 10 bases. CDR3 length equals 18 residues. After removal of 0 bases from V and 2 bases from J, the junction contained 9 bases not matched to a gene. CDR1 and CDR2 from the germline V gene are WNHNN and SYGVQD (reference sequence). The CDR3 sequence is CASSESRDRGDTNYGYTF. In DNA, the CDR3 is TGCGCCAGCAGTGAGTCGCGGGACAGGGGAGACACGAACTATGGCTACACCTTC.

This clonotype was counted between two and nine times. This rearrangement joins TRBV7-8 to TRBJ2-1, with D perhaps assigned TRBD1 or TRBD2 (5 bases each). The CDR3 totals 15 residues. Germline V CDR1 and CDR2: SGHVS, FQNEAQ. With 6 bases removed from V and 4 bases from J, the gap between germline ends came to 16 bases. Written as DNA, the CDR3 is TGTGCCAGCAGTTTTCGGGACCTGGTTTACAATGAGCAGTTCTTC. Protein product: CASSFRDLVYNEQFF.

The rearrangement links TRBV27 to TRBJ2-6; 7 bases align to TRBD1. The CDR3 is 17 residues long. Unmatched junction bases numbered 7, after V lost 4 bases and J lost 1 base. CDR1 MNHEY and CDR2 SMNVEV come from the germline V gene (reference sequence). CDR3 residues: CASSSGRGSSGANVLTF. CDR3 coding DNA: TGTGCCAGCAGTTCGGGCAGGGGGTCTTCTGGGGCCAACGTCCTGACTTTC.

The V gene is TRBV12-5, the J gene TRBJ2-1; D assignment may be TRBD1 or TRBD2 (5 bases each). The CDR3 spans 14 residues. Germline V CDR1 and CDR2: LGHNT, FRNRAP. The V and J ends lost 6 bases and 2 bases respectively, with 11 bases between them. The DNA of the CDR3 is TGTGCTAGTGGCCCGGGACCGACCTACAATGAGCAGTTCTTC. Translated: CASGPGPTYNEQFF.

In its sample, this clonotype was seen a few times. The chain has TRBV29-1 and TRBJ1-1; 7 positions match TRBD1. This CDR3 has 13 amino acids. The germline V gene has CDR1 SQVTM and CDR2 ANQGSEA. V lost 3 bases to trimming and J lost 1 base; unmatched junction nucleotides: 2. CDR3 loop: CSVEGQQNTEAFF. In DNA, the CDR3 is TGCAGCGTTGAGGGACAGCAGAACACTGAAGCTTTCTTT. Variable domain in full (rest from reference TRBV29-1 and TRBJ1-1): SAVISQKPSRDICQRGTSLTIQCQVDSQVTMMFWYRQQPGQSLTLIATANQGSEATYESGFVIDKFPISRPNLTFSTLTVSNMSPEDSSIYLCSVEGQQNTEAFFGQGTRLTVV.

This clonotype was recorded a few times. The chain employs TRBV12-3 or TRBV12-4 and TRBJ1-2; a weak D match, TRBD1 (5 bases). The CDR3 has 13 amino acids. V was shortened by 5 bases and J by 8 bases, with 15 bases between the two germline ends. CDR3 region: CASSQGFTYGYTF. The CDR3 coding sequence is TGTGCCAGCAGTCAGGGATTCACCTACGGCTACACCTTC.

This clonotype has just a few counts. The CDR3 loop is CASSLPQKPHEQYF. The CDR3 nucleotides are TGTGCCAGCAGTTTACCCCAAAAACCGCACGAGCAGTACTTC. This sequence joins TRBV28 and TRBJ2-7, with D hard to call. This CDR3 spans 14 amino acids. V was trimmed by 2 bases and J by 5 bases, leaving 13 bases between them. Germline V lookup: CDR1 MDHEN, CDR2 SYDVKM.

This clonotype was observed at least ten times. The chain employs TRBV7-3 and TRBJ2-7, with 9 bases that match TRBD1. Germline trimming cut 5 bases from V and 0 bases from J; bases unmatched to any gene: 5. CDR3 length: 15 residues. Looked up from germline, CDR1 is SGHTA and CDR2 is FQGTGA. In DNA, the CDR3 is TGTGCCAGCAGCCCCGGGACAGGGAGCTCCTACGAGCAGTACTTC. Translation: CASSPGTGSSYEQYF.

The chain uses TRBV12-3 or TRBV12-4 and TRBJ1-6; maybe TRBD1 (5 bases). V dropped 4 bases and J dropped 14 bases, with 9 bases sitting between them. The CDR3 consists of 11 residues. CDR3 region: CASSSGVTLHF. DNA of the CDR3: TGTGCCAGCAGTTCGGGGGTAACCCTCCACTTT.

Only a few counts were recorded for this clonotype. The CDR3, as DNA: TGTGCCTGGAGTCCCCGTCGGGAAGGGAATGGCTACACCTTC. Its protein product is CAWSPRREGNGYTF. V is TRBV30 and J is TRBJ1-2; D unclear. Germline-derived CDR1 and CDR2 are GTSNPN and SVGIG (reference sequence). Trimming took 2 bases from V and 6 from J, leaving 16 bases between them. The CDR3 covers 14 residues. Based on the CDR3 plus reference TRBV30 and TRBJ1-2, the full variable domain is SQTIHQWPATLVQPVGSPLSLECTVEGTSNPNLYWYRQAAGRGLQLLFYSVGIGQISSEVPQNLSASRPQDRQFILSSKKLLLSDSGFYLCAWSPRREGNGYTFGSGTRLTVV.

The table lists this clonotype with a count of one. This chain uses TRBV5-1 with TRBJ1-2; TRBD1 matches at 8 bases. V lost 4 bases, J lost 8 bases, and 10 bases stayed unmatched. The CDR3 totals 14 residues. Germline CDR1 SGHRS, CDR2 YFSETQ. As DNA, the CDR3 is TGCGCCAGCAGCCGCACGACAGGGGCTGGGGGCTACACCTTC. Its protein product is CASSRTTGAGGYTF.

Comments on this clonotype: It may be a read error: a sequence one base away is much more abundant. No conserved phenylalanine or tryptophan is present at the end of the CDR3, so a read error is the likely explanation. V gene TRBV4-2 combines with J gene TRBJ1-1; D not certain. The CDR3 has 13 residues. Per germline, CDR1 LGHNA and CDR2 YNFKEQ. Trimming pared 1 base from V and 7 bases from J, leaving 10 bases between. The CDR3 DNA is TGTGCCAGCAGCCAAGCAGTACAGTTTGAAGCTTTCTTG. Translating it yields CASSQAVQFEAFL.

The chain recombines TRBV6-8 with TRBJ2-1, with D unclear. Germline V gene lookup returns CDR1 MNHGY and CDR2 SAAAGT. Trimming took off 6 bases at V and 0 bases at J, with 15 bases between the two ends. This CDR3 contains 16 residues. The CDR3 protein is CASRTGGTSSYNEQFF. The DNA of the CDR3 is TGTGCCAGCAGGACTGGCGGTACAAGCTCCTACAATGAGCAGTTCTTC.

Worth noting for this clonotype: Given the absence of the conserved phenylalanine or tryptophan at the CDR3 end, a read error is likely. V and J are TRBV19 and TRBJ1-1, with TRBD1 as a possible D gene (6 bases). The V gene lost 5 bases and the J gene lost 8 bases, with 9 bases spanning the gap. The CDR3 extends over 11 amino acids. CDR1 LNHDA and CDR2 SQIVND come from the germline V gene (reference sequence). The CDR3 is CASSGQKEAFL. The CDR3 DNA follows: TGTGCCAGTAGTGGACAGAAAGAAGCTTTCTTG.

This clonotype appeared a few times. This chain connects TRBV7-8 to TRBJ1-1; 8 bases line up with TRBD1. The J segment lost 7 bases and the V segment lost 1 base, leaving 8 bases of the junction unmatched. Germline-derived CDR1 and CDR2 are SGHVS and FQNEAQ. The CDR3 spans 15 residues. DNA for the CDR3: TGTGCCAGCAGCTTAGGCACAGGGGGTCTGAATGAAGCTTTCTTT. It encodes CASSLGTGGLNEAFF.

This clonotype was observed a few times. The chain employs TRBV28 and TRBJ2-7, with D tentatively TRBD1 (5 bases). CDR1 is MDHEN, CDR2 SYDVKM, per germline. V lost 9 bases and J lost 2, with 14 bases in between. The CDR3 is 13 amino acids. Written as DNA, the CDR3 is TGTGCCAGTCAAATCGGCAGGGCCTACGAGCAGTACTTC. Encoded protein: CASQIGRAYEQYF.

This chain uses TRBV7-6 with TRBJ2-3, with 10 nucleotides matching TRBD1. CDR1 SGHVS and CDR2 FNYEAQ come from the germline V gene. CDR3 size: 17 residues. V shed 1 base, J shed 4 bases, and the junction held 8 bases outside the gene matches. CDR3 protein: CASSLVGTGAPADTQYF. DNA of the CDR3: TGTGCCAGCAGCTTAGTGGGGACAGGGGCTCCGGCAGATACGCAGTATTTT.

The chain uses TRBV7-8 and TRBJ1-1, with D possibly TRBD1 on 5 matching bases. This CDR3 has 14 amino acids. Deletions cut 2 bases from V and 9 bases from J, with 16 bases between. Germline CDR1 and CDR2: SGHVS and FQNEAQ. The CDR3 nucleotides read TGTGCCAGCAGCTTAATGACAGACTCCGCCAAAGCTTTCTTT. It specifies CASSLMTDSAKAFF.

This clonotype was observed many times. The chain is built from TRBV7-4 and TRBJ2-7; D call uncertain. With 1 base removed from V and 7 bases from J, the gap between germline ends came to 5 bases. Germline V CDR1 and CDR2: SGHVT, SQSDAQ. The CDR3 has 11 amino acids. CDR3 sequence: CASSLDKEQYF. CDR3 bases: TGTGCCAGCAGCTTAGACAAGGAGCAGTACTTC.

The table lists this clonotype with a few counts. This chain uses TRBV28 with TRBJ2-5; D gene unclear. The V gene lost 6 bases and the J gene lost 7 bases, with 15 bases spanning the gap. Per germline, CDR1 MDHEN and CDR2 SYDVKM. The CDR3 loop spans 13 amino acids. Here the CDR3 reads CASSPFVWATQYF. CDR3 DNA: TGTGCCAGCAGCCCATTCGTTTGGGCGACCCAGTACTTC.

At least ten counts were recorded for this clonotype. J is TRBJ1-1 and V is TRBV7-8; the match to TRBD1 covers 7 bases. Germline CDR1 and CDR2: SGHVS and FQNEAQ. J lost 0 bases, V lost 9 bases, and 7 bases had no gene match. The CDR3 runs 14 residues. The CDR3 region is CASYGTEMNTEAFF. For the CDR3, the DNA is TGTGCCAGTTACGGGACAGAAATGAACACTGAAGCTTTCTTT.

This clonotype was counted many times. This rearrangement joins TRBV29-1 to TRBJ2-2; a weak D match, TRBD2 (6 bases). With 8 bases removed from V and 5 bases from J, the gap between germline ends came to 15 bases. Germline V gives CDR1 SQVTM, CDR2 ANQGSEA. The CDR3 totals 13 residues. The DNA of the CDR3 is TGCAGCATCCGGGAGTCGGGTACCGGGGAGCTGTTTTTT. This translates into CSIRESGTGELFF.

With regard to this clonotype: The missing conserved phenylalanine or tryptophan at the end of this CDR3 makes a read error likely. The V gene is TRBV7-2, the J gene TRBJ1-2; D remains ambiguous. The germline V and J ends were trimmed by 1 base and 0 bases, with 9 bases remaining between them. Per the germline V gene, CDR1 is SGHTA and CDR2 is FQGNSA. The CDR3 covers 15 residues. In DNA, the CDR3 is TGTGCCAGCAGCTTAGGGCAGCTGACTAACTATGGCTACACCTTA. This sequence encodes CASSLGQLTNYGYTL.

As for this clonotype: This clone may be a read error of a much larger clone one base away. This rearrangement joins TRBV4-1 to TRBJ1-2, with a possible D match to TRBD1 (5 bases). CDR1 and CDR2 (germline): MGHRA, YSYEKL. The length of the CDR3 is 13 residues. The CDR3 region is CSSSQGSHYGYTF. DNA for the CDR3: TGCTCCAGCAGCCAGGGCAGCCACTATGGCTACACCTTC.

The chain couples TRBV3-1 to TRBJ1-1; D is ambiguous. V shed 6 bases and J shed 1 base, with 9 bases lying between them. Germline values: CDR1 LGHDT, CDR2 YNNKEL (reference sequence). The CDR3 length is 13 residues. Written as DNA, the CDR3 is TGTGCCAGCAGTAACACAGAGAACACTGAAGCTTTCTTT. Its translation: CASSNTENTEAFF.

The chain carries TRBV28 and TRBJ1-2, with D possibly TRBD1 on 5 matching bases. CDR3 size: 13 residues. V dropped 3 bases and J dropped 4 bases, with 9 bases sitting between them. Germline V gene sequence: CDR1 MDHEN, CDR2 SYDVKM. The DNA for the CDR3 is TGTGCCAGCAGTTTTCCGGGACCCTATGGCTACACCTTC. Amino acids: CASSFPGPYGYTF.